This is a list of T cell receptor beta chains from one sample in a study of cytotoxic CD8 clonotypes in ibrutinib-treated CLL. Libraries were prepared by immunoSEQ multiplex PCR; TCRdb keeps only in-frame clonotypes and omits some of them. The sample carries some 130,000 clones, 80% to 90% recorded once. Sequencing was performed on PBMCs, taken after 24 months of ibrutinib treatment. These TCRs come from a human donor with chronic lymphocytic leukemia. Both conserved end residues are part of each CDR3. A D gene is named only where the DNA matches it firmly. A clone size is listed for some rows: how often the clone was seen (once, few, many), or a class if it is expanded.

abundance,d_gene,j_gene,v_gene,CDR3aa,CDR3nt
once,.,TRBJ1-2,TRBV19,CASSRLGTYGYTF,TGTGCCAGTAGTAGGTTGGGGACCTATGGCTACACCTTC
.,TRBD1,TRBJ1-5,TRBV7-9,CASSPGQGSLNQPQHF,TGTGCCAGCAGCCCGGGACAGGGGAGCTTAAATCAGCCCCAGCATTTT
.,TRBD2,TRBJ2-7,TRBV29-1,CSVEAGTSGYSYEQYF,TGCAGCGTTGAAGCCGGGACTAGCGGGTACTCCTACGAGCAGTACTTC
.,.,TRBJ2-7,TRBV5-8,CASSLKGGVYEQYF,TGTGCCAGCAGCTTGAAGGGGGGCGTTTACGAGCAGTACTTC
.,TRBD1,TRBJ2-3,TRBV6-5,CASRPPRGRGDTQYF,TGTGCCAGCAGACCGCCCAGGGGGCGAGGAGATACGCAGTATTTT
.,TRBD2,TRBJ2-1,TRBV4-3,CASSQEPLGAGGYNEQFF,TGCGCCAGCAGCCAGGAACCCTTAGGAGCGGGGGGGTACAATGAGCAGTTCTTC
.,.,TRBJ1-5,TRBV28,CASTGQYSNQPQHF,TGTGCCAGCACCGGACAGTATAGCAATCAGCCCCAGCATTTT
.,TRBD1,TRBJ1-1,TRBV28,CASSPPRSAGGKAFF,TGTGCCAGCAGTCCGCCCCGGAGCGCAGGGGGCAAAGCTTTCTTT
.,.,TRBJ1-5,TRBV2,CASSTAYSNQPQHF,TGTGCCAGCAGTACGGCCTATAGCAATCAGCCCCAGCATTTT
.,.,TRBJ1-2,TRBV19,CASRGSYGYTF,TGTGCCAGTAGAGGCAGCTATGGCTACACCTTC
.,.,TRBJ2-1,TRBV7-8,CASSLASYNEQFF,TGTGCCAGCAGCTTAGCTTCCTACAATGAGCAGTTCTTC
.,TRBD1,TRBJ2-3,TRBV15,CATKRTGSPGDTQYF,TGTGCCACCAAAAGGACAGGGTCACCGGGAGATACGCAGTATTTT
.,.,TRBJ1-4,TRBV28,CASLSQREKLFF,TGTGCCAGTCTCAGCCAGCGGGAAAAACTGTTTTTT
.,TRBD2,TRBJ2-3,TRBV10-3,CAISVAGLAVTDTQYF,TGTGCCATCAGTGTAGCCGGACTAGCGGTCACAGATACGCAGTATTTT
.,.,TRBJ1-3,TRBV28,CASSPALGVLSGNTIYF,TGTGCCAGCAGCCCGGCCTTGGGGGTTCTCTCTGGAAACACCATATATTTT
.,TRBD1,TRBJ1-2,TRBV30,CAWASGRQGYGYTF,TGTGCCTGGGCAAGTGGACGACAGGGCTATGGCTACACCTTC
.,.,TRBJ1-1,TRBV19,CASSGTGSSTEAFF,TGTGCCAGTAGTGGAACCGGGAGTAGCACTGAAGCTTTCTTT
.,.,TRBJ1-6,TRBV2,CASKVQGTYSPLHF,TGTGCCAGCAAGGTACAGGGTACCTATTCACCCCTCCACTTT
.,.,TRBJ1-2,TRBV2,CASSTEAVIVDYGYTF,TGTGCCAGCAGTACGGAAGCAGTTATCGTGGACTATGGCTACACCTTC
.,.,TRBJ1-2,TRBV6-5,CASSLSQGTEIGYTF,TGTGCCAGCAGTTTATCCCAGGGCACCGAGATCGGCTACACCTTC
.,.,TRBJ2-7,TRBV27,CASSSILLTNSYEQYF,TGTGCCAGCAGTTCAATTCTCCTGACTAACTCGTACGAGCAGTACTTC
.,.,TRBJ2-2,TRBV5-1,CASSLEVGRELFF,TGCGCCAGCAGCTTGGAGGTGGGCCGGGAGCTGTTTTTT
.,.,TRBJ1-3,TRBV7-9,CASSLGRAVRNTIYF,TGTGCCAGCAGCTTAGGCAGGGCGGTGAGGAACACCATATATTTT
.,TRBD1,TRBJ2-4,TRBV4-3,CASSQEKRVRDRASLAKNIQYF,TGCGCCAGCAGCCAAGAAAAAAGGGTCCGGGACAGGGCAAGTTTAGCCAAAAACATTCAGTACTTC
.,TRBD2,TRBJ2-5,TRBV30,CAWRSSSGWGETQYF,TGTGCCTGGAGATCCTCTAGCGGGTGGGGGGAGACCCAGTACTTC
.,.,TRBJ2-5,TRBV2,CASSVAVSQYF,TGTGCCAGCAGTGTGGCAGTGTCCCAGTACTTC
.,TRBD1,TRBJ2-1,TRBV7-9,CASSLDRGPYNEQFF,TGTGCCAGCAGCTTAGACAGGGGGCCCTACAATGAGCAGTTCTTC
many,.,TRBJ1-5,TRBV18,CASSLGGGNQPQHF,TGTGCCAGCTCACTTGGAGGGGGGAACCAGCCCCAGCATTTT
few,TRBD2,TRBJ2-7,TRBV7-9,CASSLGSGRAYEQYF,TGTGCCAGCAGCTTAGGCAGCGGGAGGGCCTACGAGCAGTACTTC
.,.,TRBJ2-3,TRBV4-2,CASSQGSASSTDTQYF,TGTGCCAGCAGCCAAGGGAGCGCGTCCAGCACAGATACGCAGTATTTT
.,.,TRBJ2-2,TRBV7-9,CASSLATAPGELFF,TGTGCCAGCAGCTTAGCGACGGCTCCCGGGGAGCTGTTTTTT
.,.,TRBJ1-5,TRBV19,CASSTTGVTQPQHF,TGTGCCAGTAGTACAACAGGAGTGACTCAGCCCCAGCATTTT
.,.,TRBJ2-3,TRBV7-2,CASSLVGRRSSTDTQYF,TGTGCCAGCAGCTTAGTTGGCCGCCGGAGTAGCACAGATACGCAGTATTTT
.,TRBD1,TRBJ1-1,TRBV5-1,CASSYQTGANTEAFF,TGCGCCAGCAGCTACCAGACAGGGGCGAACACTGAAGCTTTCTTT
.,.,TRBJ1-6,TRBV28,CASSSPARGNSPLHF,TGTGCCAGCAGTTCCCCCGCCCGAGGGAATTCACCCCTCCACTTT
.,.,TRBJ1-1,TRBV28,CASSSGSSLNTEAFF,TGTGCCAGCAGTTCTGGTTCCAGTCTGAACACTGAAGCTTTCTTT
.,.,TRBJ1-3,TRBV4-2,CASSQTLGQGNTIYF,TGTGCCAGCAGCCAAACCCTAGGACAGGGAAACACCATATATTTT
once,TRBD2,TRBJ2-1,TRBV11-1,CASSLGGLADNEQFF,TGTGCCAGCAGCTTAGGAGGGCTAGCGGACAATGAGCAGTTCTTC
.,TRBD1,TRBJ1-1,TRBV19,CASSIRDRLNTEAFF,TGTGCCAGTAGTATCCGGGACAGACTGAACACTGAAGCTTTCTTT
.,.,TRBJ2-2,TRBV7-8,CASSLVRVIVAGELFF,TGTGCCAGCAGCTTAGTACGCGTAATCGTGGCCGGGGAGCTGTTTTTT
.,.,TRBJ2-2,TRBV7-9,CAGGKRPGELFF,TGTGCCGGGGGAAAGAGGCCCGGGGAGCTGTTTTTT
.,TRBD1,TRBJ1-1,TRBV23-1,CASSQSGATGNLTEAFF,TGCGCCAGCAGTCAATCGGGGGCGACAGGGAATCTGACTGAAGCTTTCTTT
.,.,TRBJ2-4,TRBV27,CASSQGIGKNIQYF,TGTGCCAGCAGTCAGGGGATTGGCAAAAACATTCAGTACTTC
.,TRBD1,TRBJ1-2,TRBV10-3,CAIRQGVTGYTF,TGTGCCATCAGACAGGGGGTAACGGGCTACACCTTC
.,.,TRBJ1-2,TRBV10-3,CAISLEREGYTF,TGTGCCATCAGCCTGGAACGGGAAGGCTACACCTTC
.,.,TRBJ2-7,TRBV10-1,CAATRKTYEQYF,TGCGCCGCTACCCGGAAGACCTACGAGCAGTACTTC
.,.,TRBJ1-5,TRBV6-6,CASSFYGNSNQPQHF,TGTGCCAGCAGTTTTTATGGAAATAGCAATCAGCCCCAGCATTTT
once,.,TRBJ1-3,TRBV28,CASTTGGTGNTIYF,TGTGCCAGCACCACCGGAGGGACCGGAAACACCATATATTTT